These 19 T cell receptor beta chains were sequenced from one sample in a study of TIL therapy for anti-PD-1-resistant metastatic lung cancer. Sample time point: pre-treatment sample, taken before nivolumab and TIL therapy. This was the immunoSEQ v3 assay. The table came from immunoSEQ multiplex PCR; TCRdb's copy has only in-frame clones and leaves some out. The sample consists of around 30,000 clones, 70% to 80% of them appearing once. The material was blood, obtained at baseline. These receptors were taken from a woman between 30 and 80 years old with non-small cell lung cancer.

The chain is built from TRBV7-7 and TRBJ1-4; no reliable D call. CDR1 SSHAT and CDR2 FNYEAQ come from the germline V gene (reference sequence). V was clipped by 1 base and J by 7 bases, with 7 bases between them. The CDR3 is made up of 13 amino acids. The CDR3 loop reads CASSLGPTEKLFF. The CDR3 DNA reads as TGTGCCAGCAGCTTAGGTCCCACTGAAAAACTGTTTTTT. Full variable domain (rest looked up from reference TRBV7-7 and TRBJ1-4): GAGVSQSPRYKVTKRGQDVTLRCDPISSHATLYWYQQALGQGPEFLTYFNYEAQPDKSGLPSDRFSAERPEGSISTLTIQRTEQRDSAMYRCASSLGPTEKLFFGSGTQLSVL.

The chain links TRBV2 to TRBJ2-7, with D possibly TRBD2 on 6 matching bases. This CDR3 region has 14 residues. Per germline, CDR1 SNHLY and CDR2 FYNNEI. V dropped 3 bases and J dropped 1 base, with 10 bases sitting between them. CDR3: CASSDGGTSYEQYF. The CDR3 DNA sequence: TGTGCCAGCAGTGACGGCGGGACGTCCTACGAGCAGTACTTC. Drawing the rest from reference TRBV2 and TRBJ2-7, the complete variable domain is EPEVTQTPSHQVTQMGQEVILRCVPISNHLYFYWYRQILGQKVEFLVSFYNNEISEKSEIFDDQFSVERPDGSNFTLKIRSTKLEDSAMYFCASSDGGTSYEQYFGPGTRLTVT.

The chain joins TRBV10-3 to TRBJ2-2, with 15 bases identical to TRBD2. Trimming removed 3 bases from V and 7 bases from J; junction bases left unmatched: 15. This CDR3 is built from 20 residues. Germline-derived CDR1 and CDR2 are ENHRY and SYGVKD. CDR3 nucleotide sequence: TGTGCCATCAGTGAAGAACGTGGACTAGCGGGAGGGCTGCGAGACGGGGAGCTGTTTTTT. It translates to CAISEERGLAGGLRDGELFF.

V and J are TRBV28 and TRBJ2-7, with 7 bases that match TRBD1. The germline V gene has CDR1 MDHEN and CDR2 SYDVKM. The ends lost 7 bases at V and 9 bases at J; junction bases unmatched: 6. The CDR3 runs 11 residues. This chain's CDR3 is CASTYDRAQYF. CDR3 sequence (DNA): TGTGCCAGCACTTATGACAGGGCGCAGTACTTC.

This clone was observed a few times. V and J are TRBV15 and TRBJ1-1, with D unclear. V gave up 0 bases and J gave up 0 bases, with 5 bases separating them. Germline V lookup: CDR1 LNHNV, CDR2 YYDKDF (reference sequence). CDR3 length: 14 residues. The DNA for the CDR3 is TGTGCCACCAGCAGAGATGGGTTGAACACTGAAGCTTTCTTT. Amino acids: CATSRDGLNTEAFF. Looking up the rest from reference TRBV15 and TRBJ1-1 gives the full variable domain: DAMVIQNPRYQVTQFGKPVTLSCSQTLNHNVMYWYQQKSSQAPKLLFHYYDKDFNNEADTPDNFQSRRPNTSFCFLDIRSPGLGDTAMYLCATSRDGLNTEAFFGQGTRLTVV.

This chain connects TRBV19 to TRBJ2-7; no clear D gene. Germline values: CDR1 LNHDA, CDR2 SQIVND (reference sequence). This CDR3 has 15 amino acids. V was clipped by 6 bases and J by 2 bases, with 17 bases between them. The CDR3 DNA is TGTGCCAGTAGCCATGACGTGGGAACCGCCTACGAGCAGTACTTC. Protein: CASSHDVGTAYEQYF.

The chain joins TRBV29-1 to TRBJ2-7; weak D call: TRBD1 (6 bases). CDR1 and CDR2 (germline): SQVTM, ANQGSEA. The CDR3 length is 12 residues. V was shortened by 4 bases and J by 3 bases, with 10 bases between the two germline ends. Written as DNA, the CDR3 is TGCAGCGTTGTTGCAGGGGACTACGAGCAGTACTTC. Its protein product is CSVVAGDYEQYF.

CDR3 DNA sequence: TGCGCCAGCAGCTTTCTGCCCGGTGCTAGCACAGATACGCAGTATTTT. Amino acids: CASSFLPGASTDTQYF. The chain links TRBV5-1 to TRBJ2-3; D not certain. Germline V CDR1 and CDR2: SGHRS, YFSETQ. This CDR3 has 16 residues. Trimming removed 2 bases at V and 0 bases at J, with 13 bases between. Using reference TRBV5-1 and TRBJ2-3 for the parts outside the CDR3, the full variable domain is KAGVTQTPRYLIKTRGQQVTLSCSPISGHRSVSWYQQTPGQGLQFLFEYFSETQRNKGNFPGRFSGRQFSNSRSEMNVSTLELGDSALYLCASSFLPGASTDTQYFGPGTRLTVL.

The chain employs TRBV11-2 and TRBJ2-5; D is ambiguous. The J call may be incorrect, as the DNA end agrees better with TRBJ2-7. This CDR3 comprises 13 residues. Per germline, CDR1 SGHAT and CDR2 FQNNGV. CDR3 in DNA: TGTGCCAGCAGCCCGAACCTGGGATACGAGCAGTACTTC. Amino acids: CASSPNLGYEQYF.

This clone is deemed medium-sized. CDR3 protein: CASSIDRGLNGYTF. As DNA, the CDR3 is TGTGCCAGTAGTATTGACAGGGGGCTTAATGGCTACACCTTC. The chain carries TRBV19 and TRBJ1-2; 10 bases agree with TRBD1. The CDR3 runs 14 residues. CDR1 is LNHDA and CDR2 is SQIVND in the germline V gene (reference sequence). The V segment lost 3 bases and the J segment 6 bases; nucleotides outside the gene matches: 4.

This clone has only a few counts. The rearrangement joins TRBV4-1 to TRBJ2-7, with a weak D call TRBD2 (6 bases). V gave up 0 bases and J gave up 3 bases, with 12 bases separating them. This CDR3 is built from 15 residues. Germline CDR1 MGHRA, CDR2 YSYEKL. This chain's CDR3 is CASSQDRGGNYEQYF. CDR3 DNA sequence: TGCGCCAGCAGCCAAGATCGCGGAGGGAACTACGAGCAGTACTTC.

This chain joins TRBV5-4 and TRBJ2-2, with 7 bases identical to TRBD2. CDR3 length equals 17 residues. V shed 0 bases, J shed 4 bases, and the junction held 9 bases outside the gene matches. The germline CDR1 and CDR2 sequences are SGHNT and YYREEE (reference sequence). CDR3 bases: TGTGCCAGCAGCTTGGAGAGGGGCGGGAGAGTCACCGGGGAGCTGTTTTTT. Protein: CASSLERGGRVTGELFF.

This chain uses TRBV19 with TRBJ1-2; TRBD1 might be the D (6 bases). Germline V gene data show CDR1 as LNHDA and CDR2 as SQIVND (reference sequence). Trimming shortened V by 0 bases and J by 6 bases, and 8 bases separated the two germline ends. The CDR3 has 13 residues. CDR3 coding DNA: TGTGCCAGTAGTATAGAGGGGGGGCATGGCTACACCTTC. Translation: CASSIEGGHGYTF.

The rearrangement joins TRBV11-3 to TRBJ2-1; D is perhaps TRBD2 (6 bases). Germline V gives CDR1 SGHNT, CDR2 YENEEA. This CDR3 region has 14 residues. V lost 0 bases, J lost 8 bases, and 11 bases lay in between. The CDR3, as DNA: TGTGCCAGCAGCTTAGAGCCCCAGCGGGATGAGCAGTTCTTC. This gives the protein CASSLEPQRDEQFF. The full variable domain, rest sourced from reference TRBV11-3 and TRBJ2-1, is EAGVVQSPRYKIIEKKQPVAFWCNPISGHNTLYWYLQNLGQGPELLIRYENEEAVDDSQLPKDRFSAERLKGVDSTLKIQPAELGDSAVYLCASSLEPQRDEQFFGPGTRLTVL.

This clone is a singleton in its sample. The chain recombines TRBV5-1 with TRBJ2-7; the match to TRBD1 covers 7 bases. V shed 7 bases and J 4 bases; nucleotides not matched to a gene: 11. CDR3 length: 14 amino acids. Germline V gene sequence: CDR1 SGHRS, CDR2 YFSETQ. The CDR3 spells CASQRQGLGYEQYF. DNA for the CDR3: TGCGCCAGCCAGAGACAGGGCTTGGGATACGAGCAGTACTTC.

The chain has TRBV5-1 and TRBJ2-2; maybe TRBD2 (6 bases). V shed 1 base and J shed 0 bases, with 10 bases lying between them. Germline V CDR1 and CDR2: SGHRS, YFSETQ. The CDR3 is made up of 16 amino acids. The CDR3 coding sequence is TGCGCCAGCAGCTTGTCACTAGCCTCGAACACCGGGGAGCTGTTTTTT. Protein sequence: CASSLSLASNTGELFF.

This clone is a singleton in its sample. CDR3 protein: CASSLVGNEQYF. CDR3 coding DNA: TGTGCCAGCAGCTTGGTAGGGAACGAGCAGTACTTC. V and J are TRBV5-4 and TRBJ2-7; D not resolved. CDR1 and CDR2 (germline): SGHNT, YYREEE (reference sequence). V lost 0 bases to trimming and J lost 5 bases, with 6 bases between them. The CDR3 has 12 residues.

In its sample, this clone was seen once. The V and J genes are TRBV14 and TRBJ2-3; D is possibly TRBD2 (5 bases). The CDR3 is 16 residues long. V was cut by 5 bases and J by 7 bases, with 22 bases left in between. CDR1 is SGHDN and CDR2 is FVKESK in the germline V gene. The chain's CDR3 is CASSGTTTYARNTQYF. CDR3 DNA sequence: TGTGCCAGCAGCGGAACGACTACATACGCCCGAAATACGCAGTATTTT.

V gene TRBV10-2 combines with J gene TRBJ2-2; no firm D call. V was trimmed by 8 bases and J by 0 bases, leaving 10 bases between them. The CDR3 is 14 residues long. Germline V gene sequence: CDR1 WSHSY, CDR2 SAAADI. DNA for the CDR3: TGCGCCAGCCGAGGAAGTCCGAACACCGGGGAGCTGTTTTTT. It encodes CASRGSPNTGELFF.